A single sample gave rise to the 19 T cell receptor beta chains below, sequenced in a study of shared clonotypes between healthy human individuals. TCRdb's table, derived via immunoSEQ multiplex PCR, lists solely in-frame clones and lacks some. The sample yields about 2.4 million clones, 80% to 95% seen once. Sequenced material: naive CD4+ T cells from PBMCs. Specified subset: CD45RA+ positively selected. The receptors were gathered from a man aged 18-30 years in good health. Some clones in this sample may be carry-over from other donors' samples.

About this clone: Other DNA variants within this sample encode the same CDR3. The rearrangement uses TRBV5-1 and TRBJ2-1; 8 nucleotides align to TRBD1. Per the germline V gene, CDR1 is SGHRS and CDR2 is YFSETQ. CDR3 length: 16 amino acids. Trimming at V came to 4 bases and at J to 4 bases, leaving 10 bases not matched to a gene. CDR3: CASSPLGQGPYNEQFF. The CDR3 DNA follows: TGCGCCAGCAGCCCCCTCGGACAGGGCCCGTACAATGAGCAGTTCTTC.

The genes are TRBV27 and TRBJ2-2, with TRBD2 matching 7 bases. The junction had 15 bases not matched to a gene; V was cut back by 5 bases and J by 6 bases. Germline V CDR1 and CDR2: MNHEY, SMNVEV (reference sequence). This CDR3 comprises 17 residues. CDR3 loop: CASSPRGGGTTPGELFF. CDR3 bases: TGTGCCAGCAGTCCCCGCGGGGGAGGGACTACACCCGGGGAGCTGTTTTTT.

This chain joins TRBV19 and TRBJ2-1; 9 positions agree with TRBD2. This CDR3 is 19 amino acids long. Germline values: CDR1 LNHDA, CDR2 SQIVND (reference sequence). J was trimmed by 5 bases and V by 3 bases; bases with no gene match: 17. The CDR3 loop reads CASSILRIGGRATDNEQFF. The CDR3 region has the DNA TGTGCCAGTAGTATTTTAAGGATCGGCGGGAGGGCCACGGACAATGAGCAGTTCTTC.

This clone was found a few times. The rearrangement links TRBV28 to TRBJ1-1, with D possibly matching TRBD1 (6 bases). The CDR3 length is 12 residues. CDR1 and CDR2 from the germline V gene are MDHEN and SYDVKM. Trimming pared 0 bases from V and 9 bases from J, leaving 8 bases between. This chain's CDR3 is CASSLWQGKAFF. In DNA, the CDR3 is TGTGCCAGCAGTTTATGGCAGGGGAAAGCTTTCTTT.

The V and J genes are TRBV7-9 and TRBJ1-2; no firm D call. The CDR3 has 14 residues. Germline-derived CDR1 and CDR2 are SEHNR and FQNEAQ (reference sequence). Trimming took off 3 bases at V and 6 bases at J, with 14 bases between the two ends. The CDR3 nucleotides read TGTGCCAGCAGCTTCCTCCGCGGACTAAATGGCTACACCTTC. Translation gives CASSFLRGLNGYTF.

CDR3 in DNA: TGCAGCGTTGGTAAGATAAGGCAGAGCACAGATACGCAGTATTTT. Encoded protein: CSVGKIRQSTDTQYF. This chain links TRBV29-1 with TRBJ2-3; D is unresolved. The germline gives CDR1 SQVTM, CDR2 ANQGSEA. This CDR3 is built from 15 residues. V lost 4 bases and J lost 0, with 14 bases in between.

A note on this clone: The same CDR3 also results from other DNA sequences found in this sample. This chain joins TRBV7-9 and TRBJ2-2; D gene ambiguous. In germline, CDR1 is SEHNR, CDR2 FQNEAQ (reference sequence). V was clipped by 5 bases and J by 1 base, with 8 bases between them. The CDR3 is made up of 14 amino acids. CDR3 coding DNA: TGTGCCAGCAGCCGAGACGGGAACACCGGGGAGCTGTTTTTT. Its protein product is CASSRDGNTGELFF.

This clone was found a few times. The sample has other DNA sequences that encode this CDR3 too. This sequence joins TRBV11-2 and TRBJ1-1; no clear D. The CDR3 consists of 12 residues. Trimming cost V 1 base and J 5 bases, with 5 bases left between them. Per germline, CDR1 SGHAT and CDR2 FQNNGV. The CDR3 DNA reads TGTGCCAGCAGCTTAGGTAGGACTGAAGCTTTCTTT. This codes for CASSLGRTEAFF.

As for this clone: The sample has other DNA sequences that encode this CDR3 too. The J gene is TRBJ1-5, the V gene TRBV6-1; D is unresolved. Trimming stripped 3 bases from V and 0 bases from J, with 6 bases between. CDR1 is MNHNS, CDR2 SASEGT, per germline. CDR3 length: 14 amino acids. The CDR3 here is CASSEGYSNQPQHF. For the CDR3, the DNA is TGTGCCAGCAGTGAGGGATATAGCAATCAGCCCCAGCATTTT.

This clone was seen more than once but under ten times. The V gene is TRBV5-1, the J gene TRBJ1-1, with D uncertain. The CDR3 sequence is 13 residues long. Germline CDR1 reads SGHRS; CDR2 reads YFSETQ. The ends were cut back, 6 bases at V and 1 base at J, with 10 bases in the middle. The CDR3 DNA sequence: TGCGCCAGCATGGGGAGGACGAACACTGAAGCTTTCTTT. Translation gives CASMGRTNTEAFF.

V usage is TRBV4-1 and J usage is TRBJ1-4; the D is unclear. This CDR3 comprises 13 residues. Trimming cost V 1 base and J 7 bases, with 7 bases left between them. Germline CDR1 reads MGHRA; CDR2 reads YSYEKL. Written as DNA, the CDR3 is TGCGCCAGCAGCCAAGCCCCCGCTGAAAAACTGTTTTTT. Protein sequence: CASSQAPAEKLFF.

The V gene is TRBV2, the J gene TRBJ1-5; TRBD1 matches 9 bases. V trimming: 4 bases; J trimming: 7 bases; junction bases outside the gene matches: 8. This CDR3 has 15 amino acids. Germline CDR1 SNHLY, CDR2 FYNNEI. In nucleotides, the CDR3 is TGTGCCAGCAGTGTGGGACAGGGCGTAGGACAGCCCCAGCATTTT. This gives the protein CASSVGQGVGQPQHF.

The rearrangement joins TRBV28 to TRBJ2-7; 7 bases agree with TRBD2. In germline, CDR1 is MDHEN, CDR2 SYDVKM. CDR3 length equals 14 residues. V lost 7 bases, J lost 2 bases, and 8 bases stayed unmatched. The CDR3 region is CASTLIGTTYEQYF. The CDR3 coding sequence is TGTGCCAGCACCCTAATAGGGACTACCTACGAGCAGTACTTC. The variable domain in full, with the rest retrieved from reference TRBV28 and TRBJ2-7, is DVKVTQSSRYLVKRTGEKVFLECVQDMDHENMFWYRQDPGLGLRLIYFSYDVKMKEKGDIPEGYSVSREKKERFSLILESASTNQTSMYLCASTLIGTTYEQYFGPGTRLTVT.

The chain links TRBV5-4 to TRBJ2-2; 11 bases align to TRBD1. Germline values: CDR1 SGHNT, CDR2 YYREEE (reference sequence). Germline trimming cut 4 bases from V and 6 bases from J; bases unmatched to any gene: 8. The CDR3 is made up of 16 amino acids. The CDR3 DNA reads as TGTGCCAGCAGCCCACCAGGACAGGGGGCGCCCGGGGAGCTGTTTTTT. It yields the protein CASSPPGQGAPGELFF. Full variable domain (outside the CDR3, taken from reference TRBV5-4 and TRBJ2-2): ETGVTQSPTHLIKTRGQQVTLRCSSQSGHNTVSWYQQALGQGPQFIFQYYREEENGRGNFPPRFSGLQFPNYSSELNVNALELDDSALYLCASSPPGQGAPGELFFGEGSRLTVL.

CDR3 bases: TGTGCCTGGAGTGCCCGCCAGGCCTATAGCACAGATACGCAGTATTTT. This sequence encodes CAWSARQAYSTDTQYF. The chain employs TRBV30 and TRBJ2-3; D gene unclear. The germline gives CDR1 GTSNPN, CDR2 SVGIG (reference sequence). The V gene lost 1 base and the J gene lost 0 bases, with 14 bases spanning the gap. This CDR3 has 16 residues.

The chain links TRBV7-2 to TRBJ1-2, with a possible D match to TRBD1 (6 bases). The CDR3 loop spans 11 amino acids. Germline CDR1 is SGHTA and CDR2 is FQGNSA. Trimming cost V 5 bases and J 9 bases, with 10 bases left between them. DNA for the CDR3: TGTGCCAGCAGCCTGGGACACAGCTACACCTTC. Its protein product is CASSLGHSYTF.

This chain links TRBV6-6 with TRBJ2-5; 8 nucleotides align to TRBD2. CDR3 size: 16 residues. J gave up 1 base and V 10 bases, and 14 bases lay outside the gene matches. The germline V gene has CDR1 MNHNY and CDR2 SVGAGI (reference sequence). The CDR3 DNA reads TGTGCCATGTCATCGGGGGGGCCGGGCTCCCAAGAGACCCAGTACTTC. It yields the protein CAMSSGGPGSQETQYF.

V is TRBV19 and J is TRBJ1-4; D call uncertain. The CDR3 is made up of 16 amino acids. V was pared by 3 bases and J by 7 bases, with 18 bases between. Germline CDR1 and CDR2: LNHDA and SQIVND (reference sequence). The CDR3 bases are TGTGCCAGTAGTATTGCTGGCGGGGTGCTGGGTGAAAAACTGTTTTTT. Its protein is CASSIAGGVLGEKLFF.

V gene TRBV27 combines with J gene TRBJ1-4, with no clear D. The CDR3 contains 14 residues. The germline V and J ends were trimmed by 6 bases and 0 bases, with 8 bases remaining between them. The germline CDR1 and CDR2 sequences are MNHEY and SMNVEV (reference sequence). The CDR3 DNA reads TGTGCCAGCAGACTACAGCCAACTAATGAAAAACTGTTTTTT. Translation gives CASRLQPTNEKLFF.